The entry that follows covers one T cell receptor (beta chain) sequence. The specificity of this receptor is unknown. The sample holds no much larger clone one base away, and base qualities are not on file. V gives up 3 bases and J gives up 2 bases, and the segment between their germline ends measures 13 bases. The germline V gene yields SGHAT for CDR1 and FQNNGV for CDR2. Including the terminal cysteine and phenylalanine, the CDR3 comprises 15 residues. Only CDR3 DNA is held: 45 bases, read in frame from base 1. This specimen comes from a study of cytomegalovirus exposure and HLA in healthy donors (TCRdb year 2017). Study-level background: The 700 or so repertoires of the first cohort and the approximately 110 validation repertoires were produced on the same platform, according to a later analysis. To predict cytomegalovirus infection status, the study brought together high-throughput TCR immunosequencing, statistical association of individual TCRs with disease status, and machine learning. Besides the first cohort of roughly 640 subjects, a separate validation cohort made up of about 120 different subjects was used. The study was designed to test whether signatures of past pathogen exposure could be identified by cataloging public T cell receptors.

Points the paper makes about the study in general: Across donors, most TCR sequences were observed very rarely, whereas some public TCRs were present in many individuals. All 120 or so repertoires were used to score co-occurrence in the validation cohort in a later analysis, because that analysis had no HLA typing for the cohort. According to the authors, the approach could potentially be generalized to other disease states and immunological phenotypes. The classifier was reported to diagnose cytomegalovirus status with high specificity and sensitivity in both the original cohort and the validation cohort. In the study, some 180 TCR beta chains were listed as associated with cytomegalovirus. A few of the identified cytomegalovirus-associated TCR beta chains were confirmed in vitro to be specific for cytomegalovirus antigens. In a later analysis, TCRs clustered in the first cohort were found to also tend to co-occur in the approximately 110 validation repertoires, with about 94% of cluster scores above 0.

The donors were included in the validation cohort of approximately 130 subjects, a group kept apart from the approximately 700-subject first cohort. Receptors were amplified or captured by the immunoSEQ multiplex PCR assay. The authors' analysis ran thus. To diagnose cytomegalovirus status from the catalog of TCR beta chain sequences, a statistical classification framework was built. TCRdb obtained this table from immuneACCESS and retained in-frame rearrangements with V and J assigned. These tables miss some clones; where compared with another copy, unresolved V genes account for less than half of the shortfall, and the remainder is unexplained. V, J and clone size were drawn from that table, and D and trimming were deduced from the DNA. A total of approximately 220,000 clones appear in this sample, 85% to 95% of them only once. 0.85% to 1.2% of the sample lies in the top ten.

In this chain, TRBV11-2 is recombined with TRBJ2-5; TRBD2 is possibly the D segment (5 matching bases). The sequenced sample consisted of PBMCs. The receptor was derived from a woman aged 18-30 years in good health and CMV-seronegative. The CDR3 sequence is CASSFGTRDQETQYF. The DNA is as follows: TGTGCCAGCAGCTTTGGAACCCGGGATCAAGAGACCCAGTACTTC.